This T cell receptor beta chain is from a study of T cell responses to AZD1222 COVID-19 vaccine. Clones were read by immunoSEQ multiplex PCR, and TCRdb kept only the in-frame ones, dropping some. Of 150,000 to 200,000 clones listed, around 88% were seen once; the top ten hold around 7.9%. The V end was cut by 4 bases, the J end by 2 bases, with 13 bases between. CDR3 length: 14 amino acids. CDR1 is SGHRS, CDR2 YFSETQ, per germline. The source material was peripheral blood, sampled on day 0 of AZD1222 vaccination. This receptor was taken from an adult in good health. The V call is TRBV5-1, the J call TRBJ2-7; a weak D match, TRBD1 (6 bases). CDR3 protein: CASSPSTGTYEQYF. The CDR3 DNA reads TGCGCCAGCAGCCCTTCTACAGGGACCTACGAGCAGTACTTC.